This T cell receptor beta chain was documented in a study of blood T cell repertoires in COVID-19. V gave up 6 bases and J gave up 0 bases, with 18 bases separating them. CDR1 and CDR2 (germline): LNHDA, SQIVND (reference sequence). The CDR3 has 16 residues. Libraries were prepared by immunoSEQ multiplex PCR; TCRdb keeps only in-frame clonotypes and omits some of them. The table lists 330,000 or so clones, 88% of them singletons. The sample comprised PBMCs or T cells enriched from blood (not recorded which). The sequence derives from a young woman who had been exposed to COVID-19. J is TRBJ2-7 and V is TRBV19; TRBD2 might be the D (5 bases). CDR3 residues: CASSRRAELSSYEQYF. The CDR3, as DNA: TGTGCCAGTAGCCGAAGAGCGGAGCTGAGCTCCTACGAGCAGTACTTC.